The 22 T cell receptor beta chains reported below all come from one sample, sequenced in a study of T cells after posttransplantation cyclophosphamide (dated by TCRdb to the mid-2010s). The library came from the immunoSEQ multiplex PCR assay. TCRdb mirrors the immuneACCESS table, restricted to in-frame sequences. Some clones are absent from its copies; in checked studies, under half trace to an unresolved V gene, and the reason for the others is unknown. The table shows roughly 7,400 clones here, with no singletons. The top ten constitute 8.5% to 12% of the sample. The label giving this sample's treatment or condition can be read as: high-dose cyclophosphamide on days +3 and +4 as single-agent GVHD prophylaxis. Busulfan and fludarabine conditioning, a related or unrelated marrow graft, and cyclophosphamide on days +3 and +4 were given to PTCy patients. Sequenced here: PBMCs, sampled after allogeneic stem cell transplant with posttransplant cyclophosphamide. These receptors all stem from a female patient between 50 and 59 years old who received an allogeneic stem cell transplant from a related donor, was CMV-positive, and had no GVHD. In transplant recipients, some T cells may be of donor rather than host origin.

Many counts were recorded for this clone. The CDR3 DNA follows: TGTGCCAGCAGTTTACACTCTAGCGGGAGGACTACGCAGTATTTT. Translating it yields CASSLHSSGRTTQYF. This chain links TRBV27 with TRBJ2-3, with 11 nucleotides matching TRBD2. CDR3 size: 15 residues. J was trimmed by 8 bases and V by 2 bases; bases with no gene match: 6. Germline assignment: CDR1 MNHEY and CDR2 SMNVEV (reference sequence).

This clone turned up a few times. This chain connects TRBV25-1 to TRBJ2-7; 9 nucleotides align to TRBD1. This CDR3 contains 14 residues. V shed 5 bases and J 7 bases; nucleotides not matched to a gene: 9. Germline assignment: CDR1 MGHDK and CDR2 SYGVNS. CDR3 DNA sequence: TGTGCCAGCAGTCGATTGGGGACAGGGTATGAGCAGTACTTC. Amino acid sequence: CASSRLGTGYEQYF.

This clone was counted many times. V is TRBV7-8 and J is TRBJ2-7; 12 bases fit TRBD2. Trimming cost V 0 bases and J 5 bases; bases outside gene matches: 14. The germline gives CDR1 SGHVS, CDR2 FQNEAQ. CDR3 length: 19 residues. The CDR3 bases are TGTGCCAGCAGCTTAGCTTGGGGGCCCCTAGCGGGAGGGCAGGACGAGCAGTACTTC. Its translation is CASSLAWGPLAGGQDEQYF.

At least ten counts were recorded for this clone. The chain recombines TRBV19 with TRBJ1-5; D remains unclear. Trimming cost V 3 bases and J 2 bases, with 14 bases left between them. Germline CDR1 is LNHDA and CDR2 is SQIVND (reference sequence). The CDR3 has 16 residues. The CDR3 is CASSMNQRRGNQPQHF. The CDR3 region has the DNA TGTGCCAGTAGTATGAACCAAAGGAGGGGCAATCAGCCCCAGCATTTT.

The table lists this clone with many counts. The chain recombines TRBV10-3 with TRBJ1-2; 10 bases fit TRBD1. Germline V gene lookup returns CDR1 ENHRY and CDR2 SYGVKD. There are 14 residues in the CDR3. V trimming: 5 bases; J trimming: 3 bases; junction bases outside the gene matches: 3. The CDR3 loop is CAISPGTGDYGYTF. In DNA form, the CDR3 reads TGTGCCATCAGTCCCGGGACAGGGGACTATGGCTACACCTTC.

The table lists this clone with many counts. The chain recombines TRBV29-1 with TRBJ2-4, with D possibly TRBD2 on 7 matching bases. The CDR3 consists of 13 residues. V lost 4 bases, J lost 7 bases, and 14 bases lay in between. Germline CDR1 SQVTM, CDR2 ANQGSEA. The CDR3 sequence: CSVVPQGGNIQYF. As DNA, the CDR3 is TGCAGCGTTGTCCCACAGGGAGGGAACATTCAGTACTTC.

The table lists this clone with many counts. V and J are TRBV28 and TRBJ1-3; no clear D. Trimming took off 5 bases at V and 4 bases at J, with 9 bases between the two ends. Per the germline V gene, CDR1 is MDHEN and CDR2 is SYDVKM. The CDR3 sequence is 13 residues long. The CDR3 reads CASSLIAGNTIYF. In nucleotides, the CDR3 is TGTGCCAGCAGTCTAATCGCAGGAAACACCATATATTTT. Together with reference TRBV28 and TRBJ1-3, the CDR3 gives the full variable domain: DVKVTQSSRYLVKRTGEKVFLECVQDMDHENMFWYRQDPGLGLRLIYFSYDVKMKEKGDIPEGYSVSREKKERFSLILESASTNQTSMYLCASSLIAGNTIYFGEGSWLTVV.

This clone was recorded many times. This CDR3 reads CASSLANRDNQPQHF. The CDR3 nucleotides read TGTGCCAGCAGCTTAGCGAACAGGGATAATCAGCCCCAGCATTTT. The V and J genes are TRBV7-9 and TRBJ1-5; D might be TRBD1 (6 bases). The germline V gene encodes CDR1 SEHNR and CDR2 FQNEAQ (reference sequence). The CDR3 has 15 amino acids. V lost 0 bases and J 4 bases, leaving 10 bases between the germline ends.

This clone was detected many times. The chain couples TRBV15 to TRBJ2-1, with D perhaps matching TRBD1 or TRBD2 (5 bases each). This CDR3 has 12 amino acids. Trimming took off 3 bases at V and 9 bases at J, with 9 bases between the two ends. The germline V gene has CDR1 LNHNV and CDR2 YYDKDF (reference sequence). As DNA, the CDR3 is TGTGCCACCAGCAGGAGGGGCGGTGAGCAGTTCTTC. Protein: CATSRRGGEQFF.

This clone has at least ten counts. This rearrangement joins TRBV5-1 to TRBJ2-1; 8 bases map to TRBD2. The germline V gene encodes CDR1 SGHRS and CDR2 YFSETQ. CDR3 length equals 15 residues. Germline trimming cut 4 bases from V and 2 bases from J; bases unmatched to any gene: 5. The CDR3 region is CASSPGGSTYNEQFF. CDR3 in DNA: TGCGCCAGCAGCCCGGGGGGGTCTACCTACAATGAGCAGTTCTTC. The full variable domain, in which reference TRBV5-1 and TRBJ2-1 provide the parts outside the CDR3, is KAGVTQTPRYLIKTRGQQVTLSCSPISGHRSVSWYQQTPGQGLQFLFEYFSETQRNKGNFPGRFSGRQFSNSRSEMNVSTLELGDSALYLCASSPGGSTYNEQFFGPGTRLTVL.

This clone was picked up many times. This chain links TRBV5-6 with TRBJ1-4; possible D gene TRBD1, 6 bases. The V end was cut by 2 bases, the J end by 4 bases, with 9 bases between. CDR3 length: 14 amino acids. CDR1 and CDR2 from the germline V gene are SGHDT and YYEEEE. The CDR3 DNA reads TGTGCCAGCAGCTTAACAGGGTTTAATGAAAAACTGTTTTTT. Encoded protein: CASSLTGFNEKLFF. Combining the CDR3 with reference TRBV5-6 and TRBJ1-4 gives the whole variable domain DAGVTQSPTHLIKTRGQQVTLRCSPKSGHDTVSWYQQALGQGPQFIFQYYEEEERQRGNFPDRFSGHQFPNYSSELNVNALLLGDSALYLCASSLTGFNEKLFFGSGTQLSVL.

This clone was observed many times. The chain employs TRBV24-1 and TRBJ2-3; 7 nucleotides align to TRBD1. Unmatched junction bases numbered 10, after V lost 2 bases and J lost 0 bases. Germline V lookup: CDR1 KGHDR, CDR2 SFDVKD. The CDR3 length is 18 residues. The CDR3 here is CATSDSDPGTASTDTQYF. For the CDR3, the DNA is TGTGCCACCAGTGATTCCGACCCCGGGACAGCGAGCACAGATACGCAGTATTTT.

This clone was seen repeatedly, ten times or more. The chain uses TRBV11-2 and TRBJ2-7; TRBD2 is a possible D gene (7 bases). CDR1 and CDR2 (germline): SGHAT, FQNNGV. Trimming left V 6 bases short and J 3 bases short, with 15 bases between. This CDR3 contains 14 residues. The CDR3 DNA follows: TGTGCCAGCAGGGTAGGGGGGGGAGGCTACGAGCAGTACTTC. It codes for CASRVGGGGYEQYF.

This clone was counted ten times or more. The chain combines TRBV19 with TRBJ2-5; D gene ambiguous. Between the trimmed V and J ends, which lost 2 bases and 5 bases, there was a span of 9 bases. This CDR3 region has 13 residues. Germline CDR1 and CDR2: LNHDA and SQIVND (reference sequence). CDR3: CASSIKGRETQYF. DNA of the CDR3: TGTGCCAGTAGTATAAAGGGCCGGGAGACCCAGTACTTC. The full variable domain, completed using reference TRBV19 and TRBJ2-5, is DGGITQSPKYLFRKEGQNVTLSCEQNLNHDAMYWYRQDPGQGLRLIYYSQIVNDFQKGDIAEGYSVSREKKESFPLTVTSAQKNPTAFYLCASSIKGRETQYFGPGTRLLVL.

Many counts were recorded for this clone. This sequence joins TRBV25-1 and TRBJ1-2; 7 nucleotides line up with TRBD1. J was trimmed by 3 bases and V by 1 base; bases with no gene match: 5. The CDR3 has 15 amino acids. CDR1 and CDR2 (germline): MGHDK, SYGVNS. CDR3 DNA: TGTGCCAGCAGTGAATGGGGCACAGGGGACTATGGCTACACCTTC. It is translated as CASSEWGTGDYGYTF.

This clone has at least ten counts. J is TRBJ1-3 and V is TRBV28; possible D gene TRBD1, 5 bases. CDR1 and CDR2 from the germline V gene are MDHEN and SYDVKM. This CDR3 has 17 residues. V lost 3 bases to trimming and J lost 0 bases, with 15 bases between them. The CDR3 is CASSFWGVRPSGNTIYF. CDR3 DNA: TGTGCCAGCAGTTTTTGGGGGGTCCGACCCTCTGGAAACACCATATATTTT.

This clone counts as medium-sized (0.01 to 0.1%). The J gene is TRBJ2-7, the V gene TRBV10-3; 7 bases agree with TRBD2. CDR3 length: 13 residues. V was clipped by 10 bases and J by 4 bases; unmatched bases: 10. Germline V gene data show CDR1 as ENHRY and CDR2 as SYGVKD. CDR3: CATQRDWVYEQYF. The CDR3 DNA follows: TGTGCCACCCAGCGGGATTGGGTTTACGAGCAGTACTTC.

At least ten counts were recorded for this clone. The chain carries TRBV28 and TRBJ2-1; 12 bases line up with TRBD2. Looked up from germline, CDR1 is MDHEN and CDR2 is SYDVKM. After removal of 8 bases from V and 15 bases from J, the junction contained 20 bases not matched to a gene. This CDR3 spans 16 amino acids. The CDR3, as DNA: TGTGCCAGCTCTGGGGGGGGGACTAGCGGGCCCCTGGGGGGGTTCTTC. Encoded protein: CASSGGGTSGPLGGFF. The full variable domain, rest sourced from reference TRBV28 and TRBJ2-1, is DVKVTQSSRYLVKRTGEKVFLECVQDMDHENMFWYRQDPGLGLRLIYFSYDVKMKEKGDIPEGYSVSREKKERFSLILESASTNQTSMYLCASSGGGTSGPLGGFFGPGTRLTVL.

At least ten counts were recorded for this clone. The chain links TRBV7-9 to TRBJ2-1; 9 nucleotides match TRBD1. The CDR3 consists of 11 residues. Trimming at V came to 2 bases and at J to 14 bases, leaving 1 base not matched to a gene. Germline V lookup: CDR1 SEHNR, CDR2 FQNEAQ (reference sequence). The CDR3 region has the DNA TGTGCCAGCAGCTTACGGGACAGGGAGTTCTTC. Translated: CASSLRDREFF.

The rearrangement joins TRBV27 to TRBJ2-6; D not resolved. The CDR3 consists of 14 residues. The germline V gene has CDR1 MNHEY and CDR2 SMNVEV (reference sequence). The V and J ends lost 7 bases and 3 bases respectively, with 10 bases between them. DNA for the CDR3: TGTGCCAGCACCCCATCTAATGGGGCCAACGTCCTGACTTTC. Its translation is CASTPSNGANVLTF.

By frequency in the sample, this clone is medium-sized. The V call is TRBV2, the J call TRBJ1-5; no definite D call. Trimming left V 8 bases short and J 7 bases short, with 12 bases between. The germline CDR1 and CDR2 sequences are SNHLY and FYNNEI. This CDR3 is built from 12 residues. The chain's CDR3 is CASGGAGQPQHF. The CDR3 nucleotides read TGTGCCAGCGGTGGAGCGGGCCAGCCCCAGCATTTT.

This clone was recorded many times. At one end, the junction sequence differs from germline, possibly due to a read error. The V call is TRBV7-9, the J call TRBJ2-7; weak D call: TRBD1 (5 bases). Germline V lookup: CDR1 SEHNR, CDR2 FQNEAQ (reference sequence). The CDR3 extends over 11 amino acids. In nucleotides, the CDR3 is TGTGCCAGCACCGCAGGGTCGGAATTCGACTTC. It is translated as CASTAGSEFDF.